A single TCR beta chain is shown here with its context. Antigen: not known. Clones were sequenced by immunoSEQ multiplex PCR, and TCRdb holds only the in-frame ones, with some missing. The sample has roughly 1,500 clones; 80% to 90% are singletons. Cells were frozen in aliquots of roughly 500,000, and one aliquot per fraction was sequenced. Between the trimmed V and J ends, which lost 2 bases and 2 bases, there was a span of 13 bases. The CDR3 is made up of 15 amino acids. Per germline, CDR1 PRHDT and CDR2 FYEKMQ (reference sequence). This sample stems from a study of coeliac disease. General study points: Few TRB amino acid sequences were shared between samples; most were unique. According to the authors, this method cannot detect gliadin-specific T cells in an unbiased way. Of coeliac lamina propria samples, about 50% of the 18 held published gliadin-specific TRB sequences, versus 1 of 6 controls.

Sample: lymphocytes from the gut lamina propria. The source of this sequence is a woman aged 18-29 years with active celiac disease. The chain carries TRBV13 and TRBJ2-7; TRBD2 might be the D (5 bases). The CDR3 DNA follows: TGTGCCAGCAGCTTATGGCGGGCTGGGCCCTACGAGCAGTACTTC. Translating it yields CASSLWRAGPYEQYF.